The 9 T cell receptor beta chains below come from one sample, sequenced in a study of cytotoxic CD8 clonotypes in ibrutinib-treated CLL. TCRdb's copy holds only in-frame clones and misses some; the assay was immunoSEQ multiplex PCR. The sample has roughly 150,000 clones; around 84% are singletons. The sequences come from PBMCs, collected after 12 months of ibrutinib treatment. These receptors were collected from a human donor with chronic lymphocytic leukemia.

This sequence joins TRBV4-2 and TRBJ1-2, with TRBD1 identical over 7 bases. CDR3 length equals 18 residues. The J segment lost 4 bases and the V segment lost 0 bases, leaving 14 bases of the junction unmatched. The germline gives CDR1 LGHNA, CDR2 YNFKEQ. The CDR3 nucleotides are TGTGCCAGCAGCCAAGATACCGCCCCAGGGGGAGATATCTATGGCTACACCTTC. It yields the protein CASSQDTAPGGDIYGYTF.

The chain carries TRBV2 and TRBJ1-2; D is uncertain. Trimming pared 3 bases from V and 7 bases from J, leaving 6 bases between. The germline CDR1 and CDR2 sequences are SNHLY and FYNNEI. The CDR3 consists of 11 residues. CDR3 sequence: CASSEGAGYTF. The CDR3, as DNA: TGTGCCAGCAGTGAGGGAGCTGGCTACACCTTC.

The rearrangement uses TRBV19 and TRBJ1-5, with 9 bases lining up with TRBD1. CDR1 is LNHDA and CDR2 is SQIVND in the germline V gene (reference sequence). Unmatched junction bases numbered 10, after V lost 4 bases and J lost 9 bases. The CDR3 contains 15 residues. The CDR3 coding sequence is TGTGCCAGTAGTACACATGGGACAGGGATCCTGCCCCAGCATTTT. This codes for CASSTHGTGILPQHF. Combining the CDR3 with reference TRBV19 and TRBJ1-5 gives the whole variable domain DGGITQSPKYLFRKEGQNVTLSCEQNLNHDAMYWYRQDPGQGLRLIYYSQIVNDFQKGDIAEGYSVSREKKESFPLTVTSAQKNPTAFYLCASSTHGTGILPQHFGDGTRLSIL.

The rearrangement uses TRBV27 and TRBJ2-7; D gene ambiguous. Germline V CDR1 and CDR2: MNHEY, SMNVEV (reference sequence). The V gene lost 3 bases and the J gene lost 7 bases, with 16 bases spanning the gap. The CDR3 has 14 amino acids. In DNA, the CDR3 is TGTGCCAGCAGTTTCTCAAGGATCGCCGGGGAGCAGTACTTC. Residues: CASSFSRIAGEQYF.

The V call is TRBV27, the J call TRBJ1-1; D is possibly TRBD1 (6 bases). The CDR3 is made up of 18 amino acids. Germline V gene data show CDR1 as MNHEY and CDR2 as SMNVEV (reference sequence). Trimming pared 2 bases from V and 4 bases from J, leaving 23 bases between. CDR3 bases: TGTGCCAGCAGTTTAAAAGGAGGGGTAGGGGGAGTTGGCACTGAAGCTTTCTTT. Amino acids: CASSLKGGVGGVGTEAFF.

The CDR3 DNA is TGTGCCAGCAGTTTATCAACCCATGAGAACTATGGCTACACCTTC. This sequence encodes CASSLSTHENYGYTF. The chain joins TRBV28 to TRBJ1-2, with unresolved D. The V gene's germline CDR1 is MDHEN and CDR2 SYDVKM. The CDR3 covers 15 residues. The ends were cut back, 1 base at V and 2 bases at J, with 11 bases in the middle.

This chain joins TRBV28 and TRBJ1-3; unclear D gene. The CDR3 has 16 amino acids. V lost 7 bases and J 2 bases, leaving 18 bases between the germline ends. CDR1 is MDHEN and CDR2 is SYDVKM in the germline V gene. The CDR3 DNA follows: TGTGCCAGCACCCATCCCGGGCTCGGGGCTGGAAACACCATATATTTT. It yields the protein CASTHPGLGAGNTIYF.

The rearrangement joins TRBV28 to TRBJ2-2; D is possibly TRBD1 (6 bases). Trimming left V 1 base short and J 5 bases short, with 14 bases between. Per the germline V gene, CDR1 is MDHEN and CDR2 is SYDVKM. This CDR3 comprises 16 residues. CDR3 sequence (DNA): TGTGCCAGCAGTTTATCCCAGGGGACGGGAACCGGGGAGCTGTTTTTT. Its translation is CASSLSQGTGTGELFF.

The chain is built from TRBV7-9 and TRBJ1-2; D gene unclear. With 6 bases removed from V and 3 bases from J, the gap between germline ends came to 14 bases. Germline-derived CDR1 and CDR2 are SEHNR and FQNEAQ (reference sequence). The CDR3 runs to 14 residues. The CDR3 coding sequence is TGTGCCAGCAGACGTTCCGAGGACGACTATGGCTACACCTTC. Amino acids: CASRRSEDDYGYTF. The full variable domain, completed using reference TRBV7-9 and TRBJ1-2, is DTGVSQNPRHKITKRGQNVTFRCDPISEHNRLYWYRQTLGQGPEFLTYFQNEAQLEKSRLLSDRFSAERPKGSFSTLEIQRTEQGDSAMYLCASRRSEDDYGYTFGSGTRLTVV.